Reported below is one T cell receptor beta chain. The antigen is unknown. This sample stems from a study of Tregs in tolerant kidney transplant recipients. The overall study: Mixed chimerism was transient after nonmyeloablative marrow transplants from related graft donors. Points from the study as a whole: Tregs expanded with activated donor B cells seemed most donor-specific.

CD4+CD25+CD127- Tregs, CD4+CD25- non-Tregs, CD4 and CD8 cells were sorted. The V end lost 1 base, the J end lost 3 bases, and 9 bases lay between the germline ends. From germline, CDR1 is SGHTA and CDR2 FQGNSA. CDR3 length: 14 residues. This table comes from immunoSEQ multiplex PCR, and its TCRdb copy is limited to in-frame clones, with some not included. The sample holds about 60,000 clones, roughly 90% seen once. The rearrangement joins TRBV7-2 to TRBJ2-5, with D tentatively TRBD1 (6 bases). The source is a human donor who received a combined kidney and bone marrow transplant. The sequencing here drew on CD8+ T cells from blood, taken before the transplant. The CDR3 sequence: CASSLGQAEETQYF. Here the CDR3 DNA reads TGTGCCAGCAGCTTAGGACAGGCAGAAGAGACCCAGTACTTC.